The rows below give T cell receptor beta chains drawn from one sample of a study of early T cells in non-severe SARS-CoV-2 infection. One entry per CDR3 protein results from TCRdb running MiXCR on the 5' RACE reads. Among approximately 67,000 distinct CDR3 sequences listed, around 8.7% were seen once. Sequenced sample: whole blood. These receptors all stem from an adult who was a healthcare worker with PCR-confirmed SARS-CoV-2 infection or an uninfected control (not recorded which). The CDR3 runs from the conserved cysteine through the conserved F or W.

J,V,CDR3
TRBJ1-1,TRBV20-1,CSARDRDRGTTEAFF
TRBJ1-5,TRBV7-2,CASSTDSQGSYQPQHF
TRBJ2-5,TRBV3-1,CASSQLSGTKETQYF
TRBJ2-4,TRBV20-1,CSARLGDRDIQYF
TRBJ2-5,TRBV7-9,CASSIGTSVLRETQYF
TRBJ1-1,TRBV28,CASSSRTGGMDRAFF
TRBJ2-5,TRBV25-1,CALGNCGGEETQYF
TRBJ2-7,TRBV7-3,CASSLTMAGPYEQYF
TRBJ2-3,TRBV18,CASSPDRGNTQYF
TRBJ1-5,TRBV15,CATSTHPGRTNQPQHF
TRBJ2-5,TRBV27,CASSPQGQETQYF
TRBJ2-1,TRBV7-9,CASRGRTSNEQFF
TRBJ2-2,TRBV20-1,CSAGSGANTGELFF
TRBJ1-3,TRBV20-1,CSALSFAGGSGNTIYF
TRBJ2-1,TRBV5-1,CASSLAQSGISYNEQFF
TRBJ1-1,TRBV10-1,CASSELGRGVNEVNTEAFF
TRBJ2-2,TRBV4-2,CASRPDGAGGTGELFF
TRBJ2-5,TRBV6-5,CASSYGTGGFTETQYF
TRBJ2-7,TRBV20-1,CSARPAGGPRDEQYF
TRBJ2-7,TRBV20-1,CSARDGGVWRSYEQYF